This TCR beta chain comes out of a study of OX40 agonist ivuxolimab in advanced cancers. Study findings and constraints: Expanded clones belonging to CD8+ T cells outnumbered, on average, those of CD4+.

Produced via immunoSEQ multiplex PCR; TCRdb's table is partial and in-frame only. The sample holds roughly 56,000 clones, 70% to 90% seen once. The CDR3 contains 11 residues. Trimming cost V 4 bases and J 8 bases, with 5 bases left between them. The germline V gene encodes CDR1 MGHDK and CDR2 SYGVNS. Concerning this clone itself: The antigen is not known.

The chain carries TRBV25-1 and TRBJ1-4; D is unresolved. This receptor was identified in an adult with an advanced solid tumor such as melanoma, head and neck, liver or kidney cancer. The sample was CD4+ or CD8+ T cells sorted from blood, taken in a trial of the OX40 agonist ivuxolimab. This CDR3 reads CASSVAEKLFF. The CDR3 nucleotides read TGTGCCAGCAGTGTTGCAGAAAAACTGTTTTTT.